One and the same sample provided the 8 T cell receptor beta chains below, sequenced in a study of T cells in women clearing cervical HPV infection. Using immunoSEQ multiplex PCR, the repertoire was profiled, and TCRdb retains in-frame clones only, with some absent. The sample includes 40,000 or so clones. Sequenced material: blood buffy coat. Receptors were obtained from a woman aged 18 to 75 with a cervical HPV16 infection that either progressed to CIN3+ or cleared (not recorded which).

Regarding this clone: Sequencing ends 3 residues short of the CDR3 end; the germline J gene provides the rest. V gene TRBV6-4 combines with J gene TRBJ2-1; 10 nucleotides match TRBD1. V shed 2 bases, J shed 8 bases, and the junction held 15 bases outside the gene matches. Germline V gene sequence: CDR1 MRHNA, CDR2 SNTAGT. This CDR3 contains 18 residues. The CDR3 DNA, read in part, is TGTGCCAGCAGTGACACTTTATACGGGACAGGGGAAGGCGATGAG. Translated, it gives CASSDTLYGTGEGDE. The whole CDR3 protein reads CASSDTLYGTGEGDEQFF.

On this clone itself: The read finishes 3 residues shy of the CDR3 end, and the germline J gene is used to complete it. V is TRBV19 and J is TRBJ2-7; D is possibly TRBD2 (6 bases). CDR1 is LNHDA and CDR2 is SQIVND in the germline V gene (reference sequence). The CDR3 runs 14 residues. V dropped 5 bases and J dropped 6 bases, with 17 bases sitting between them. CDR3 DNA, as far as it was read: TGTGCCAGTAGTGCGCGACTAGACACCTCCGAG. Translation: CASSARLDTSE. The CDR3 in full is CASSARLDTSEQYF.

Remarks on this clone: The read terminates 3 residues before the CDR3 end, so the remaining end is supplied by the germline J gene. Other DNA sequences from this sample encode an identical CDR3 as well. This chain connects TRBV2 to TRBJ2-7; weak D call: TRBD2 (6 bases). Germline V lookup: CDR1 SNHLY, CDR2 FYNNEI. With 3 bases removed from V and 4 bases from J, the gap between germline ends came to 7 bases. CDR3 length: 12 residues. CDR3: CASSDGGYEQYF. Incomplete CDR3 DNA: TGTGCCAGCAGTGACGGGGGATACGAG. Variable domain in full (rest from reference TRBV2 and TRBJ2-7): EPEVTQTPSHQVTQMGQEVILRCVPISNHLYFYWYRQILGQKVEFLVSFYNNEISEKSEIFDDQFSVERPDGSNFTLKIRSTKLEDSAMYFCASSDGGYEQYFGPGTRLTVT.

Worth noting for this clone: The sequence runs out 3 residues before the end of the CDR3; the remainder is reconstructed from the germline J gene. The chain is built from TRBV5-1 and TRBJ1-6; 7 bases agree with TRBD1. Unmatched junction bases numbered 5, after V lost 1 base and J lost 7 bases. The germline V gene has CDR1 SGHRS and CDR2 YFSETQ. The CDR3 has 15 residues. The CDR3 loop is CASSLSSGGNSPLHF. The CDR3 DNA, read in part, is TGCGCCAGCAGCTTGTCATCAGGGGGGAATTCACCC.

To note about this clone: The read terminates 3 residues ahead of where the CDR3 ends, so the germline J gene completes it. The rearrangement uses TRBV6-4 and TRBJ2-3; the match to TRBD2 covers 9 bases. Losses at the gene ends were 4 bases for V and 1 base for J; bases not matched to a gene: 0. The CDR3 length is 14 residues. Germline V gene lookup returns CDR1 MRHNA and CDR2 SNTAGT. CDR3 DNA, as far as it was read: TGTGCCAGCAGTGCTAGCGGGGGCACAGATACG. This translates into CASSASGGTDT. The full CDR3 protein is CASSASGGTDTQYF.

Concerning this clone: The CDR3 is cut off 3 residues early in the read; its end comes from the germline J gene. V is TRBV5-1 and J is TRBJ2-1, with TRBD2 matching over 9 bases. This CDR3 has 15 amino acids. Losses at the gene ends were 2 bases for V and 8 bases for J; bases not matched to a gene: 8. CDR1 SGHRS and CDR2 YFSETQ come from the germline V gene. The CDR3 here is CASSLGGLASHEQFF. The covered CDR3 bases are TGCGCCAGCAGCTTAGGGGGACTAGCAAGCCATGAG. Based on the CDR3 plus reference TRBV5-1 and TRBJ2-1, the full variable domain is KAGVTQTPRYLIKTRGQQVTLSCSPISGHRSVSWYQQTPGQGLQFLFEYFSETQRNKGNFPGRFSGRQFSNSRSEMNVSTLELGDSALYLCASSLGGLASHEQFFGPGTRLTVL.

As to this clone: The read terminates 3 residues ahead of where the CDR3 ends, so the germline J gene completes it. J is TRBJ2-3 and V is TRBV7-9; 9 bases are a match to TRBD2. After removal of 4 bases from V and 4 bases from J, the junction contained 3 bases not matched to a gene. Germline CDR1 SEHNR, CDR2 FQNEAQ (reference sequence). The CDR3 totals 14 residues. CDR3 DNA, as far as it was read: TGTGCCAGCAGCTCTAGCGGGATGGCAGATACG. This codes for CASSSSGMADT. The entire CDR3 reads CASSSSGMADTQYF.

In the case of this clone: Read data end 3 residues before the CDR3 end; the end is taken from the germline J gene. J is TRBJ1-2 and V is TRBV28; 9 nucleotides line up with TRBD1. The CDR3 totals 13 residues. The germline CDR1 and CDR2 sequences are MDHEN and SYDVKM. Germline trimming cut 11 bases from V and 2 bases from J; bases unmatched to any gene: 6. The CDR3: CALSDRGNYGYTF. CDR3 DNA, as far as it was read: TGTGCCCTTTCCGACAGGGGGAACTATGGC.